These 11 T cell receptor beta chains share one sample of origin, sequenced in a study of blood T cells in healthy people across ages. For the second PCR, which ran for about 7 to 11 cycles, a sample-barcoded 5' primer and a J-beta primer mix were used. In TCRdb, the 5' RACE reads were re-called with MiXCR into one record per CDR3 protein. This sample has fewer than 800,000 distinct CDR3 sequences, with just under 25% found just once. This same sample was also part of a study on T cells of mothers and their children.

What was sequenced was blood. The receptors here all came from a boy under 18 in good health.

This sequence joins TRBV7-2 and TRBJ2-7; tentative D call: TRBD1 (7 bases). Per the germline V gene, CDR1 is SGHTA and CDR2 is FQGNSA. This CDR3 has 17 residues. The V and J ends lost 2 bases and 8 bases respectively, with 25 bases between them. CDR3 loop: CASSLTAGTAPVYQQYF. As DNA, the CDR3 is TGTGCCAGCAGCTTAACCGCGGGGACAGCCCCTGTTTACCAGCAGTACTTC.

Worth noting for this clonotype: An end of the junction differs from the germline gene, which may be a read error. J is TRBJ2-7 and V is TRBV2, with D possibly matching TRBD1 (5 bases). In germline, CDR1 is SNHLY, CDR2 FYNNEI. The CDR3 spans 11 residues. The CDR3 bases are TGTGCCAGCAGTGAAGGGGGCAGTGATCGGTTC. Its protein product is CASSEGGSDRF.

In its sample, this clonotype was seen a few times. In DNA, the CDR3 is TGTGCCAGCAGTTTACAGCTTAGGGCTGAGCAGTTCTTC. Translated: CASSLQLRAEQFF. The chain uses TRBV2 and TRBJ2-5; D gene uncertain. The end of the DNA is better explained by TRBJ2-1, so the J call may be wrong. Per the germline V gene, CDR1 is SNHLY and CDR2 is FYNNEI. The CDR3 consists of 13 residues.

This clonotype was observed a handful of times. The genes are TRBV9 and TRBJ1-1; D not certain. The CDR3 has 13 amino acids. V was clipped by 0 bases and J by 3 bases, with 6 bases between them. The germline V gene encodes CDR1 SGDLS and CDR2 YYNGEE. CDR3 coding DNA: TGTGCCAGCAGCGTAGTGACGTACACTGAAGCTTTCTTT. Translation gives CASSVVTYTEAFF.

This chain uses TRBV28 with TRBJ2-7, with 7 bases aligning to TRBD2. Germline CDR1 is MDHEN and CDR2 is SYDVKM. The CDR3 is 13 residues long. Trimming cost V 8 bases and J 0 bases; bases outside gene matches: 4. As DNA, the CDR3 is TGTGCCAGCCGGGGGGTAGCCTCCTACGAGCAGTACTTC. Amino acids: CASRGVASYEQYF.

There are a few counts of this clonotype. V usage is TRBV12-5 and J usage is TRBJ2-1; D tentatively fits TRBD1 or TRBD2 (5 bases each). This CDR3 region has 16 residues. V lost 1 base and J 2 bases, leaving 12 bases between the germline ends. Germline CDR1 and CDR2: LGHNT and FRNRAP. The CDR3 spells CASGLGDGGPYNEQFF. CDR3 sequence (DNA): TGTGCTAGTGGTTTGGGGGACGGAGGCCCCTACAATGAGCAGTTCTTC.

The J gene is TRBJ1-1, the V gene TRBV13; D gene unclear. The V gene lost 5 bases and the J gene lost 7 bases, with 11 bases spanning the gap. Germline assignment: CDR1 PRHDT and CDR2 FYEKMQ (reference sequence). The CDR3 contains 12 residues. CDR3 sequence: CASSVGELEAFF. The CDR3 DNA is TGTGCCAGCAGCGTGGGAGAACTTGAAGCTTTCTTT.

Details on this clonotype: A much more abundant neighbour one base away suggests this may be a read error. The genes are TRBV7-9 and TRBJ2-3; D is undetermined. This CDR3 contains 12 residues. Germline CDR1 and CDR2: SEHNR and FQNEAQ (reference sequence). The V and J ends lost 5 bases and 2 bases respectively, with 5 bases between them. The DNA of the CDR3 is TGTGCCAGCAGCACCTACACAGATACGCAGTATTTT. Translated: CASSTYTDTQYF.

V is TRBV7-9 and J is TRBJ2-7, with D possibly TRBD2 on 6 matching bases. Trimming cost V 2 bases and J 6 bases, with 11 bases left between them. The CDR3 totals 13 residues. CDR1 and CDR2 (germline): SEHNR, FQNEAQ (reference sequence). In DNA form, the CDR3 reads TGTGCCAGCAGCTTATCTACAGCGGGCGAGCAGTACTTC. It codes for CASSLSTAGEQYF.

V is TRBV12-3 or TRBV12-4 and J is TRBJ1-2, with a weak D call TRBD1 (6 bases). The CDR3 runs to 13 residues. Trimming removed 2 bases at V and 7 bases at J, with 11 bases between. The CDR3 DNA is TGTGCCAGCAGTTTACAGGGGAGTAGTGGCTACACCTTC. Translating gives CASSLQGSSGYTF.

This clonotype was counted a few times. The chain employs TRBV5-1 and TRBJ2-5; D might be TRBD2 (6 bases). The CDR3 is 15 amino acids. Germline values: CDR1 SGHRS, CDR2 YFSETQ. Trimming took 3 bases from V and 2 from J, leaving 14 bases between them. This CDR3 reads CASSSGLLIQETQYF. As DNA, the CDR3 is TGCGCCAGCAGCTCCGGACTACTCATTCAAGAGACCCAGTACTTC.